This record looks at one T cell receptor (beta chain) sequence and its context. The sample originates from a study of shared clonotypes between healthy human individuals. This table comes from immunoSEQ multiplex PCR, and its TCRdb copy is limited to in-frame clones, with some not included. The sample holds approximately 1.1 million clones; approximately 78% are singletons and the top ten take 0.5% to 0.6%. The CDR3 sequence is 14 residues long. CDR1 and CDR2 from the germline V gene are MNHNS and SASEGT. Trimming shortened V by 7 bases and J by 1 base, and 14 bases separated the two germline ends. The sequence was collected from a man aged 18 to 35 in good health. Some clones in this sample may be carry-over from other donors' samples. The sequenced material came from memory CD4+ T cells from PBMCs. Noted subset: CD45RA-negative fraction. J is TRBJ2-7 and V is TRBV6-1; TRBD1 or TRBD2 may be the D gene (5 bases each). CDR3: CASTLGVGSYEQYF. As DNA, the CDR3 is TGTGCCAGCACTTTGGGGGTAGGTTCCTACGAGCAGTACTTC.